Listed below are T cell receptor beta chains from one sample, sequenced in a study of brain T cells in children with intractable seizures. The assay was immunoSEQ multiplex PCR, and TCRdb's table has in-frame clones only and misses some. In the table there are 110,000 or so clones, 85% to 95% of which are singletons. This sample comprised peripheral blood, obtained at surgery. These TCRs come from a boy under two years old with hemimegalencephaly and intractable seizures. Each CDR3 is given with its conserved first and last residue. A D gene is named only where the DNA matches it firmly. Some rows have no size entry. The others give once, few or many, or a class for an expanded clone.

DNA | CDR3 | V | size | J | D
TGTGCCACCAGCAACGTACAGGGCGACTATGGCTACACCTTC | CATSNVQGDYGYTF | TRBV15 | few | TRBJ1-2 | -
TGTGCCAGCAGCGACCTTAGGTCCGGGGAGCTGTTTTTT | CASSDLRSGELFF | TRBV9 | - | TRBJ2-2 | -
TGTGCCAGCAGTTTAAGGGTGGGGTCCTCTGGAAACACCATATATTTT | CASSLRVGSSGNTIYF | TRBV28 | - | TRBJ1-3 | -
TGTGCCAGCAGCCATCCTCCCCTACTTCTAGCGGGAGGGCCGAAGGGAAATGAGCAGTTCTTC | CASSHPPLLLAGGPKGNEQFF | TRBV3-1/TRBV3-2 | - | TRBJ2-1 | TRBD2
TGTGCCAGTAGTATAGGGGGACAGGGCGCTGAAGCTTTCTTT | CASSIGGQGAEAFF | TRBV19 | - | TRBJ1-1 | TRBD1
TGTGCCAGCAGCCGCCGACGACAGGGATTGAACACTGAAGCTTTCTTT | CASSRRRQGLNTEAFF | TRBV11-2 | - | TRBJ1-1 | TRBD1
TGCGCCAGCAGCCCGTGGGGACAGGGGGCAACTGGGGCCAACGTCCTGACTTTC | CASSPWGQGATGANVLTF | TRBV5-1 | once | TRBJ2-6 | TRBD1
TGCGCCAGCAGACCATCAGGGGGGGGCTCCTACAATGAGCAGTTCTTC | CASRPSGGGSYNEQFF | TRBV10-2 | - | TRBJ2-1 | -
TGTGCCATCAGACCACAGGGGTACACTGAAGCTTTCTTT | CAIRPQGYTEAFF | TRBV10-3 | - | TRBJ1-1 | TRBD1
TGCGCCAGCAGCGGGGGACGGGCAACTAATGAAAAACTGTTTTTT | CASSGGRATNEKLFF | TRBV5-1 | once | TRBJ1-4 | -
TGTGCCAGCACGGACAGGGGGCGCGGGGGCACAGATACGCAGTATTTT | CASTDRGRGGTDTQYF | TRBV2 | - | TRBJ2-3 | TRBD1
TGTGCCAGCAGCTTAGTAGGGGGTCAAGTTGAGCAGTACTTC | CASSLVGGQVEQYF | TRBV7-2 | - | TRBJ2-7 | -
TGCGCCAGCAGCTTGAGCCTAGCGGACTACAATGAGCAGTTCTTC | CASSLSLADYNEQFF | TRBV5-1 | - | TRBJ2-1 | TRBD2
TGTGCCAGCAACACAGGGGGACGGACCCAGTACTTC | CASNTGGRTQYF | TRBV7-9 | - | TRBJ2-5 | TRBD1
TGTGCCAGATTTACTAGCGGGAGAGATACGCAGTATTTT | CARFTSGRDTQYF | TRBV2 | - | TRBJ2-3 | TRBD2
TGTGCCAGCTCACCGGCAACCGGGACAGGCGCCTACGAGCAGTACTTC | CASSPATGTGAYEQYF | TRBV18 | - | TRBJ2-7 | TRBD1
TGTGCCAGCAGTTACGGGACACCGGACTACGAGCAGTACTTC | CASSYGTPDYEQYF | TRBV6-5 | - | TRBJ2-7 | -